The source of this T cell receptor (beta chain) is a study of blood T cell repertoires in COVID-19. Across the whole study: The United States, Italy and Spain provided the acute and convalescent COVID-19 samples. T cells, B-cell-depleted T cells, or PBMCs provided the cDNA or gDNA that served as material.

Patients of the Seattle cohort, enrolled during active infection, were followed longitudinally. As processed by the authors: Amplification of reference gene primers provided the estimated nucleated cell counts. Sequenced by immunoSEQ multiplex PCR; TCRdb stores in-frame clones only, minus some. For V, J and clone size, that table is used; D and trimming come from the DNA. Here the sample spans some 190,000 clones, around 81% being singletons. This clone occurred once. This CDR3 region has 17 residues. Between the trimmed V and J ends, which lost 6 bases and 3 bases, there was a span of 21 bases. Germline V CDR1 and CDR2: MNHEY, SVGEGT.

Sequences were obtained from peripheral blood. This TCR was recovered from a woman between 40 and 50 years old with COVID-19, enrolled during active disease. The J gene is TRBJ2-1, the V gene TRBV6-2 or TRBV6-3; D is ambiguous. CDR3 sequence (DNA): TGTGCCAGCAGCCTCCGTCGTAGAATCACGGGCTACAATGAGCAGTTCTTC. It is translated as CASSLRRRITGYNEQFF.